A selection of T cell receptor beta chains follows, all from one sample in a study of blood T cell repertoires in COVID-19. The protocol was immunoSEQ multiplex PCR, while the TCRdb copy is restricted to in-frame clones and leaves out a portion. The sample has roughly 120,000 clones; 65% to 90% are singletons. Source material: peripheral blood. The origin of the receptors is a human donor in a cohort sampled during active COVID-19. The CDR3 runs from the conserved cysteine through the conserved F or W. The D gene is left open where the match is weak. Clone size is shown for a subset of rows, as once, few, many or a class of expanded clone.

D gene	V gene	clone size	J gene	CDR3 DNA	CDR3 protein
-	TRBV18	-	TRBJ2-7	TGTGCCAGCTCACCACCGAGTAGAGACTACGAGCAGTACTTC	CASSPPSRDYEQYF
TRBD2	TRBV29-1	few	TRBJ2-5	TGCAGCGTTCCAACTAGCGGGGGGTTCGGGGAGACCCAGTACTTC	CSVPTSGGFGETQYF
TRBD2	TRBV3-1/TRBV3-2	-	TRBJ2-7	TGTGCCAGCAGTCCCCGGGGTAGCGGGGAGGAGCAGTACTTC	CASSPRGSGEEQYF
-	TRBV5-4	few	TRBJ2-6	TGTGCCAGCAGCTCGAGGGATACTGGGGCCAACGTCCTGACTTTC	CASSSRDTGANVLTF
TRBD1	TRBV19	-	TRBJ1-2	TGTGCCAGTAGTACCGGGACAGGGCGAAGCTATGGCTACACCTTC	CASSTGTGRSYGYTF
TRBD1	TRBV6-5	-	TRBJ1-2	TGTGCCAGCAGTTACACTCCACAGGGGCTAGACTATGGCTACACCTTC	CASSYTPQGLDYGYTF
-	TRBV6-5	-	TRBJ1-5	TGTGCCAGCAGCTCCGGACAGAGCAATCAGCCCCAGCATTTT	CASSSGQSNQPQHF
-	TRBV19	-	TRBJ1-5	TGTGCCAGTAGTACCTCAGCGGGGGGGGGTCAGCCCCAGCATTTT	CASSTSAGGGQPQHF
-	TRBV11-1	once	TRBJ2-7	TGTGCCAGCAGTCGAGGGCGAGCGGCCTACGAGCAGTACTTC	CASSRGRAAYEQYF
-	TRBV5-1	-	TRBJ1-4	TGCGCCAGCACCCCGGGGGGGGCTGAAGAAAAACTGTTTTTT	CASTPGGAEEKLFF
-	TRBV28	-	TRBJ2-6	TGTGCCAGCAGTTCAGGGGTTGGAGGGGCCAACGTCCTGACTTTC	CASSSGVGGANVLTF
TRBD2	TRBV19	once	TRBJ2-1	TGTGCCAGTAGTATCGATTCTAGCGGGGGGTCCTACAATGAGCAGTTCTTC	CASSIDSSGGSYNEQFF
TRBD2	TRBV19	-	TRBJ2-3	TGTGCCAGTAGCCGAACTAGCGGGGGGGCCGCGGATACGCAGTATTTT	CASSRTSGGAADTQYF
TRBD2	TRBV27	-	TRBJ2-3	TGTGCCAGCAGTACACTAGCGGGGTTCACAGATACGCAGTATTTT	CASSTLAGFTDTQYF
-	TRBV5-1	-	TRBJ2-2	TGCGCCAGCAGCTCGGTGAAAAACACCGGGGAGCTGTTTTTT	CASSSVKNTGELFF
TRBD1	TRBV6-5	-	TRBJ2-1	TGTGCCAGCAGTTACCCGTCGGGACAGGGGTGGAATGAGCAGTTCTTC	CASSYPSGQGWNEQFF
-	TRBV6-5	-	TRBJ1-4	TGTGCCAGCAGTTACTCGGGGGGGTTTGCTGAAAAACTGTTTTTT	CASSYSGGFAEKLFF
-	TRBV7-2	-	TRBJ1-4	TGTGCCAGCAGCTCACAGGGACGGGCAACTAATGAAAAACTGTTTTTT	CASSSQGRATNEKLFF
-	TRBV19	-	TRBJ1-5	TGTGCCAGTAGTATAGCGGCAGCCCAGGAGCCCCAGCATTTT	CASSIAAAQEPQHF
-	TRBV5-1	-	TRBJ2-1	TGCGCCAGCAGCTTGGGAAGACAGCAGAATGAGCAGTTCTTC	CASSLGRQQNEQFF
TRBD1	TRBV2	-	TRBJ1-2	TGTGCCAGCAGCATAGTGGGACAGAACTATGGCTACACCTTC	CASSIVGQNYGYTF
TRBD2	TRBV6-2/TRBV6-3	once	TRBJ2-3	TGTGCCAGCAGTTACGGGGCGGGGGGCACAGATACGCAGTATTTT	CASSYGAGGTDTQYF